This TCR beta chain was sequenced in a study of cytomegalovirus exposure and HLA in healthy donors. Study results and caveats: A prior analysis recorded that most TCR beta V segments were productive about 87% or about 30% of the time. Differences between HLA loci emerged in a later analysis of TCR association rates, with DRB1 most and HLA-C fewest. Associated with cytomegalovirus, according to the listing, were 150 to 200 TCR beta chains.

13 Jbeta primers and 60 Vbeta primers were used for the PCR. Produced via immunoSEQ multiplex PCR; TCRdb's table is partial and in-frame only. The sample records tens of thousands of clones, around 77% being singletons. This CDR3 region has 19 residues. The germline V and J ends were trimmed by 4 bases and 5 bases, with 28 bases remaining between them. Germline V gene data show CDR1 as LGHNA and CDR2 as YNFKEQ. This clone appeared a few times. The antigen remains unidentified. Sequenced: PBMCs. The chain combines TRBV4-2 with TRBJ2-3, with D perhaps TRBD2 (7 bases). The TCR comes from a woman in her 40s in good health and CMV-seropositive. The CDR3 is CASSRYRRIGGGWGDTQYF. The CDR3 DNA reads TGTGCCAGCAGCCGATATAGACGGATAGGGGGGGGCTGGGGAGATACGCAGTATTTT.